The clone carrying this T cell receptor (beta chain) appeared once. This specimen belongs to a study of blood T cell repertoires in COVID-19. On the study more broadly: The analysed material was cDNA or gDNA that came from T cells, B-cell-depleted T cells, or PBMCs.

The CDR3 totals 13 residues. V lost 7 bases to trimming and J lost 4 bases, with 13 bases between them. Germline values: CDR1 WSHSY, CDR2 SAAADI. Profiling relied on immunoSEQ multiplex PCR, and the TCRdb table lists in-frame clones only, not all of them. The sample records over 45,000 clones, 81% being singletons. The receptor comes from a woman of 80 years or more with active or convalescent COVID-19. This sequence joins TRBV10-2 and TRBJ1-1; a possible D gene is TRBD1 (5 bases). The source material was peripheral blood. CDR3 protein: CASIRGEGTEAFF. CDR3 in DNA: TGCGCCAGCATCCGGGGGGAAGGCACTGAAGCTTTCTTT.